The present T cell receptor beta chain was sequenced within a study of blood T cell repertoires in COVID-19. Study information: T cells, B-cell-depleted T cells, or PBMCs provided the cDNA or gDNA that served as material.

This table comes from immunoSEQ multiplex PCR, and its TCRdb copy is limited to in-frame clones, with some not included. The profile covers about 47,000 clones, with roughly four fifths appearing a single time and 7.4% taken by the ten largest. With 2 bases removed from V and 3 bases from J, the gap between germline ends came to 9 bases. The CDR3 extends over 14 amino acids. Germline V gene sequence: CDR1 SGHNT, CDR2 YYREEE (reference sequence). The sample consisted of peripheral blood. The clonotype comes from a man aged 55 to 70 with active COVID-19. V usage is TRBV5-4 and J usage is TRBJ1-5, with D hard to call. The CDR3 nucleotides are TGTGCCAGCAGCTTCGGCGGGCTCAATCAGCCCCAGCATTTT. Translating gives CASSFGGLNQPQHF.